This T cell receptor beta chain is from a study of cytomegalovirus exposure and HLA in healthy donors. Study-wide background: In an earlier analysis, approximately 120 million unique TCR beta sequences were found from about 190 million T cells. Around 78 million unique TCRs, all from HLA-typed donors, were included in an early release of the data. Study outcomes and limitations: In a later analysis, a genetic analysis reported fewer productive-TCR N-insertions in an Asian-associated ancestry cluster than the cohort average. A link between a missense DCLRE1C variant and TCR beta V- and J-gene trimming emerged from a later analysis.

A note on this clone: The antigen is undetermined. One end of the junction does not line up with germline, which may come from a read error.

The study ran its PCR with 60 Vbeta and 13 Jbeta primers. The table came from immunoSEQ multiplex PCR; TCRdb's copy has only in-frame clones and leaves some out. Of around 300,000 clones listed, 72% are singletons. Germline CDR1 is SSHAT and CDR2 is FNYEAQ (reference sequence). CDR3 length: 15 residues. The chain employs TRBV7-7 and TRBJ2-1; possible D gene TRBD2, 5 bases. The receptor's source is a female donor in good health and CMV-seronegative. Specimen: PBMCs. The CDR3 is CASSQERTFYNEQFF. CDR3 coding DNA: TGTGCTAGCAGCCAGGAGCGGACTTTCTACAATGAGCAGTTCTTC.